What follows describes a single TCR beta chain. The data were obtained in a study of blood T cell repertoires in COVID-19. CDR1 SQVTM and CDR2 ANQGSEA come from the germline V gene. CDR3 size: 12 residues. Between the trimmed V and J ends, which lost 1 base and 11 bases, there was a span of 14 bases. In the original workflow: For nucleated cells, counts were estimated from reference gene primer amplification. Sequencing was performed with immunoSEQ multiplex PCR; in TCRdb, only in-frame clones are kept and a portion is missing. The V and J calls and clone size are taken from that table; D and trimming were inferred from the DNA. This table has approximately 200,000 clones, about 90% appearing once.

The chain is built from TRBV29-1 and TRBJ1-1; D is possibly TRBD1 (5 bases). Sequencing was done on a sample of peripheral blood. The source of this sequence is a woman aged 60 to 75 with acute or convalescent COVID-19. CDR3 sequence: CSVEGLVTEAFF. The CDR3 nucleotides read TGCAGCGTTGAAGGGTTGGTGACAGAGGCTTTCTTT.